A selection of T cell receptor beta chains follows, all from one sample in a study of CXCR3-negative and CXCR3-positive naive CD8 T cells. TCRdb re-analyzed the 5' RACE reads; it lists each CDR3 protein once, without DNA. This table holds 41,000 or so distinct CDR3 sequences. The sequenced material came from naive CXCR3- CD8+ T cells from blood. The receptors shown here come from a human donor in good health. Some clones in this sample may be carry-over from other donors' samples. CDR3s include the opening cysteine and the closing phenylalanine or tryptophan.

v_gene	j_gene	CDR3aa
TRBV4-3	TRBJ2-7	CASSQDRPSGDAYEQYF
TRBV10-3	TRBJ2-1	CAITGTGNEQFF
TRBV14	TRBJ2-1	CASSQVMVWTSSHEQFF
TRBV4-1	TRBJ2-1	CASSQDRASYNEQFF
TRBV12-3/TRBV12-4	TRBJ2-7	CASSSGQGPEQYF
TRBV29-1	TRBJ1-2	CSVDDRGFDYGYTF
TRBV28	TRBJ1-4	CASSLYTGANEKLFF
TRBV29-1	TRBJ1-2	CSVEDRQLGLYGYTF
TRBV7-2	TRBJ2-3	CASSLDNTDTQYF
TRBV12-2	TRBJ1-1	CASRLPGREAFF
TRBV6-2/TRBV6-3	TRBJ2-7	CASRYRQGFSLSSYEQYF
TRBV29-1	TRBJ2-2	CSVGQYAGELFF
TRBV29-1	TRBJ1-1	CSVILQGALPNTEAFF
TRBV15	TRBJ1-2	CATSAGQGASYGYTF
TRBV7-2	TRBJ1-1	CASSQLGLPEAFF
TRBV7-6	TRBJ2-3	CASSLALGENTDTQYF
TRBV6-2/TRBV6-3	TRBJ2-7	CASTEPGLGLKEQYF
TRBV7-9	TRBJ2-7	CASSSREDHSYEQYF
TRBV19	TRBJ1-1	CASREGPTNTEAFF
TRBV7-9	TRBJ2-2	CASSLISVGTNGELFF
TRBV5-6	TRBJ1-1	CASSFGQGRTEAFF
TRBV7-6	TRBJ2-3	CASSWGVDTQYF